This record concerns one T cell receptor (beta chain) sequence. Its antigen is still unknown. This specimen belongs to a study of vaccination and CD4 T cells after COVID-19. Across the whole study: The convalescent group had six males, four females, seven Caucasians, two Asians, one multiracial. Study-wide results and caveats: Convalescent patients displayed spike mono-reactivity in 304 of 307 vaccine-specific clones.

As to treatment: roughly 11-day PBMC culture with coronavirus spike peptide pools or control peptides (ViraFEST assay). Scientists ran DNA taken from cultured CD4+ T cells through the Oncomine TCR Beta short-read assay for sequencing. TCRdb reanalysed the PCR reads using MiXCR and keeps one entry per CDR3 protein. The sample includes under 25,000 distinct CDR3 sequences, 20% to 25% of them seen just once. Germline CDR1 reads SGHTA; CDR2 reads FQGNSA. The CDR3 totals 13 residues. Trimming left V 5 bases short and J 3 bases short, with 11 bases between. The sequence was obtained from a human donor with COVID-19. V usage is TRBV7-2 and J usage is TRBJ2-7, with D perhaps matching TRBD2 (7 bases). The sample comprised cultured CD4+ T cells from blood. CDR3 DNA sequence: TGTGCCAGCAGCCCAAGGGGGGGCTACGAGCAGTACTTC. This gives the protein CASSPRGGYEQYF.